This note documents a single T cell receptor (beta chain) sequence. Germline V gene data show CDR1 as SGHTA and CDR2 as FQGNSA. V was cut by 5 bases and J by 2 bases, with 16 bases left in between. The CDR3 is 15 amino acids. This sample is drawn from a study of blood T cell repertoires in COVID-19. TCRdb's table, derived via immunoSEQ multiplex PCR, lists solely in-frame clones and lacks some. This sample has about 370,000 clones, with approximately 87% found just once. The sequence derives from a woman aged 25 to 39 with COVID-19, enrolled during active disease. This chain joins TRBV7-2 and TRBJ2-7; possible D gene TRBD1, 6 bases. Sequencing was carried out using peripheral blood. CDR3 residues: CASSPLAGTTYEQYF. The CDR3 coding sequence is TGTGCCAGCAGCCCCCTCGCCGGGACAACCTACGAGCAGTACTTC.